These 10 T cell receptor beta chains share one sample of origin, sequenced in a study of glioma-infiltrating T cells after dendritic cell vaccination. Data came from immunoSEQ multiplex PCR; TCRdb stores just in-frame clones and leaves some out. The table lists 93,000 or so clones, 75% to 85% of them singletons. The sequencing used blood, collected before dendritic cell vaccination. These receptors all stem from a human donor with glioblastoma.

This sequence joins TRBV6-5 and TRBJ2-2; TRBD2 matches at 7 bases. This CDR3 region has 15 residues. The V and J ends lost 4 bases and 5 bases, in that order; junction bases with no gene match: 7. CDR1 and CDR2 (germline): MNHEY, SVGAGI. The CDR3 spells CASSSAGAGTGELFF. For the CDR3, the DNA is TGTGCCAGCAGTTCCGCGGGAGCGGGAACCGGGGAGCTGTTTTTT.

The CDR3 spells CASSLRDRGRAGELFF. The CDR3 DNA is TGTGCCAGCAGTTTACGGGACAGGGGGCGCGCCGGGGAGCTGTTTTTT. The V call is TRBV27, the J call TRBJ2-2, with TRBD1 matching 12 bases. This CDR3 spans 16 amino acids. Trimming took 2 bases from V and 6 from J; bases not matched to a gene: 4. Per the germline V gene, CDR1 is MNHEY and CDR2 is SMNVEV (reference sequence).

This CDR3 is CAWSKAGGQPQHF. In nucleotides, the CDR3 is TGTGCCTGGAGTAAGGCAGGTGGGCAGCCCCAGCATTTT. The chain carries TRBV30 and TRBJ1-5; D is undetermined. This CDR3 is 13 amino acids long. Germline CDR1 and CDR2: GTSNPN and SVGIG (reference sequence). V was trimmed by 2 bases and J by 7 bases, leaving 12 bases between them.

The chain employs TRBV10-3 and TRBJ2-7; D call uncertain. CDR1 ENHRY and CDR2 SYGVKD come from the germline V gene. The CDR3 extends over 13 amino acids. Trimming took 0 bases from V and 3 from J, leaving 6 bases between them. The CDR3 reads CAISESLNYEQYF. Here the CDR3 DNA reads TGTGCCATCAGTGAGTCATTAAACTACGAGCAGTACTTC.

This clone was observed a single time. V and J are TRBV6-4 and TRBJ1-1; D gene unclear. The V gene lost 9 bases and the J gene lost 1 base, with 6 bases spanning the gap. The germline gives CDR1 MRHNA, CDR2 SNTAGT. The CDR3 is made up of 11 amino acids. The CDR3: CASLSNTEAFF. CDR3 sequence (DNA): TGTGCCAGTTTATCGAACACTGAAGCTTTCTTT.

This clone was counted only a few times. The V gene is TRBV9, the J gene TRBJ2-1, with D maybe TRBD1 (5 bases). The germline gives CDR1 SGDLS, CDR2 YYNGEE. The length of the CDR3 is 17 residues. The germline V and J ends were trimmed by 2 bases and 4 bases, with 19 bases remaining between them. CDR3 nucleotides: TGTGCCAGCAGCGTCCAATTAGACAGCGTAGATTACAATGAGCAGTTCTTC. Translating it yields CASSVQLDSVDYNEQFF.

CDR3 in amino acids: CASNLGQGNTIYF. The CDR3 bases are TGTGCCAGCAACTTGGGACAGGGAAACACCATATATTTT. The gene calls are TRBV2 and TRBJ1-3, with TRBD1 identical over 7 bases. The V segment lost 7 bases and the J segment 4 bases; nucleotides outside the gene matches: 4. CDR3 length equals 13 residues. Germline values: CDR1 SNHLY, CDR2 FYNNEI. Full variable domain (remainder filled in from reference TRBV2 and TRBJ1-3): EPEVTQTPSHQVTQMGQEVILRCVPISNHLYFYWYRQILGQKVEFLVSFYNNEISEKSEIFDDQFSVERPDGSNFTLKIRSTKLEDSAMYFCASNLGQGNTIYFGEGSWLTVV.

The J gene is TRBJ1-1, the V gene TRBV5-6; D is undetermined. V lost 4 bases and J 3 bases, leaving 16 bases between the germline ends. The CDR3 consists of 15 residues. CDR1 is SGHDT, CDR2 YYEEEE, per germline. CDR3 DNA sequence: TGTGCCAGCAGCAATGGACTGTCCTCCGACACTGAAGCTTTCTTT. Translation gives CASSNGLSSDTEAFF. Combining the CDR3 with reference TRBV5-6 and TRBJ1-1 gives the whole variable domain DAGVTQSPTHLIKTRGQQVTLRCSPKSGHDTVSWYQQALGQGPQFIFQYYEEEERQRGNFPDRFSGHQFPNYSSELNVNALLLGDSALYLCASSNGLSSDTEAFFGQGTRLTVV.

V and J are TRBV5-1 and TRBJ2-6; the match to TRBD1 covers 8 bases. Germline V lookup: CDR1 SGHRS, CDR2 YFSETQ. The CDR3 is 14 residues long. J lost 3 bases, V lost 7 bases, and 3 bases had no gene match. For the CDR3, the DNA is TGCGCCAGCCGGACAGGGCGTGGGGCCAACGTCCTGACTTTC. As protein: CASRTGRGANVLTF. The whole variable domain, remainder taken from reference TRBV5-1 and TRBJ2-6, is KAGVTQTPRYLIKTRGQQVTLSCSPISGHRSVSWYQQTPGQGLQFLFEYFSETQRNKGNFPGRFSGRQFSNSRSEMNVSTLELGDSALYLCASRTGRGANVLTFGAGSRLTVL.

The chain recombines TRBV2 with TRBJ2-5, with 9 bases that match TRBD2. The CDR3 is 15 amino acids. V shed 5 bases, J shed 5 bases, and the junction held 9 bases outside the gene matches. CDR1 SNHLY and CDR2 FYNNEI come from the germline V gene. CDR3 nucleotide sequence: TGTGCCAGCAGTCCACTTAGCGGGGGCACGGAGACCCAGTACTTC. It translates to CASSPLSGGTETQYF.